This TCR beta chain was obtained from a study of beta chain features in type 1 diabetes. Overall study context: Across all samples, some 110 million sorted cells were examined. Study results and caveats: Type 1 diabetes patients had moderately but significantly shorter TCRB CDR3s in all four CD4+ subsets. The similarity of naive, central memory and Treg TCRB repertoires appeared greater among patients than among healthy donors.

Looked up from germline, CDR1 is WNHNN and CDR2 is SYGVQD (reference sequence). This CDR3 comprises 15 residues. V was cut by 6 bases and J by 2 bases, with 13 bases left in between. The authors reverse transcribed all of the isolated RNA, so sequencing captured expressed TCRB transcripts. Clones were sequenced by immunoSEQ multiplex PCR, and TCRdb holds only the in-frame ones, with some missing. The table includes about 370,000 clones, around 9.6% detected once. With regard to this clone: As yet, its antigen is unknown.

This TCR was sampled from a man younger than 40 with type 1 diabetes. The sequenced material came from central memory CD4+ T cells from blood. The rearrangement joins TRBV10-1 to TRBJ2-2; D not resolved. DNA of the CDR3: TGCGCCAGCAGCCCTGCCGGGTTCAACACCGGGGAGCTGTTTTTT. This encodes CASSPAGFNTGELFF.